What follows is one T cell receptor beta chain and its context. What it binds is unknown. This record belongs to a study of cytomegalovirus exposure and HLA in healthy donors. Overall study results and limits: Cytomegalovirus status, reportedly, was diagnosed with high specificity and sensitivity by the classifier. Researchers counted around 160 TCR beta chains as cytomegalovirus-associated.

Method: immunoSEQ multiplex PCR; TCRdb's copy keeps in-frame clones and lacks some. The data hold about 200,000 clones, with 80% to 85% observed a single time. The CDR3 is 14 residues long. The germline V and J ends were trimmed by 4 bases and 4 bases, with 11 bases remaining between them. Germline-derived CDR1 and CDR2 are MNHEY and SVGAGI. This chain joins TRBV6-5 and TRBJ1-5, with a possible D match to TRBD1 (6 bases). The receptor was derived from a woman aged 30 to 39 in good health and CMV-seronegative. Sequenced sample: PBMCs. The CDR3 here is CASSSPGANQPQHF. The CDR3 nucleotides are TGTGCCAGCAGTTCCCCAGGGGCTAATCAGCCCCAGCATTTT.